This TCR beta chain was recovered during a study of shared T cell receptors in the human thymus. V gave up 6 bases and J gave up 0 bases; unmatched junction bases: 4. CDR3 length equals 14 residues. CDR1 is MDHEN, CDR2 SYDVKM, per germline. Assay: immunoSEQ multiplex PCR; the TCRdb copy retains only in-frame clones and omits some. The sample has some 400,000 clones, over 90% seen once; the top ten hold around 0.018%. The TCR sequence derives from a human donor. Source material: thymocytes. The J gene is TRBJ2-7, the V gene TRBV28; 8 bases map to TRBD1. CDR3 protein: CASRQGASSYEQYF. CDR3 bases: TGTGCCAGCAGGCAGGGGGCCAGCTCCTACGAGCAGTACTTC.